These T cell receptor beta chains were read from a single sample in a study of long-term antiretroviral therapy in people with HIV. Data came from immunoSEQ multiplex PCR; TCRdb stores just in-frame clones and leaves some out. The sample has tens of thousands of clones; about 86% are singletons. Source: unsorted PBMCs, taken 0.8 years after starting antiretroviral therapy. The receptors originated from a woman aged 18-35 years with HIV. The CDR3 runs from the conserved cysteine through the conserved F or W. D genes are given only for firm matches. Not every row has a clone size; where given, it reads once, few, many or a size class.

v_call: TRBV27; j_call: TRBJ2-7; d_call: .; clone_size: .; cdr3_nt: TGTGCCAGCAGTTTATCGGGAGACTGGGAGCAGTACTTC; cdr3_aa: CASSLSGDWEQYF
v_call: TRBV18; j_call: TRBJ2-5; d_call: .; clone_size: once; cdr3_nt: TGTGCCAGCTCACCGGAGGGGGGCGGAATGGAGACCCAGTACTTC; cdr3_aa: CASSPEGGGMETQYF
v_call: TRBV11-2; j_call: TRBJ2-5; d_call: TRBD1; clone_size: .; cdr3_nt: TGTGCCAGCAGCCTAGGTGGGGCAGGGGGCTGGGAGACCCAGTACTTC; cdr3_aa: CASSLGGAGGWETQYF
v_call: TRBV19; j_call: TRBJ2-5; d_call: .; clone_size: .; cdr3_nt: TGTGCCAGTAGTATGTGGGGAGGAGAGACCCAGTACTTC; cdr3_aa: CASSMWGGETQYF
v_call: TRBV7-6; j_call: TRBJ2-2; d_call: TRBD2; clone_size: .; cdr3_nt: TGTGCCAGCAGCCTGGGCCTCGGGACCCAGCGGGAGGGCTCGGTCACCGGGGAGCTGTTTTTT; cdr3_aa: CASSLGLGTQREGSVTGELFF
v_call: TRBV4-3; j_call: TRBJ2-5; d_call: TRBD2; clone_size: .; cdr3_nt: TGCGCCAGCAGCCAAGATATTAGCGGGGGGCTTCAAGAGACCCAGTACTTC; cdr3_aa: CASSQDISGGLQETQYF
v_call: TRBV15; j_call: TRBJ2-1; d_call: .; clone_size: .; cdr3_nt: TGTGCCACCAGCAGAGATCTACTTGGAGGCGGCAGCTCCTACAATGAGCAGTTCTTC; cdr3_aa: CATSRDLLGGGSSYNEQFF
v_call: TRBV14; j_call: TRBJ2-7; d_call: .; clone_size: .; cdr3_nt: TGTGCCAGCAGCCCCGCGTCGGGCAGGGGCTACGAGCAGTACTTC; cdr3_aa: CASSPASGRGYEQYF
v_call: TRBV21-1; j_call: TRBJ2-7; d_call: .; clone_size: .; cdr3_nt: TGTGCCAGCAGCAAAGAGGGGCAGGCATATTGCGGGGACGAGCAGTACTTC; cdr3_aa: CASSKEGQAYCGDEQYF
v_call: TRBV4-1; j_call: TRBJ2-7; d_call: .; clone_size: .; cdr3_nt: TGCGCCAGCAGCCAACCTGACAGAGCCTACGAGCAGTACTTC; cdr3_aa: CASSQPDRAYEQYF
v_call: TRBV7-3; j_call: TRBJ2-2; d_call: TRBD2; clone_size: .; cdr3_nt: TGTGCCAGCAGCTTAAGACGACTAGCTTCAGGCACCGGGGAGCTGTTTTTT; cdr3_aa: CASSLRRLASGTGELFF
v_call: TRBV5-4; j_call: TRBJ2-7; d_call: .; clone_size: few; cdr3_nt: TGTGCCAGCAGCTTGGAGTCGTCCCCCTACGAGCAGTACTTC; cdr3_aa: CASSLESSPYEQYF
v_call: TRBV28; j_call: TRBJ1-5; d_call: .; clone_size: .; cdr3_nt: TGTGCCAGCAGGGCGGGACTTTATAGCAATCAGCCCCAGCATTTT; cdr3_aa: CASRAGLYSNQPQHF
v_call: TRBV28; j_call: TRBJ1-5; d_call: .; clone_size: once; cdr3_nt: TGTGCCAGCAGTAAATATAATCAGCCCCAGCATTTT; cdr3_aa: CASSKYNQPQHF
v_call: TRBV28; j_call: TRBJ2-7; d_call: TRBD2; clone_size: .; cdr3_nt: TGTGCCAGCAGTTTGGGAGGGGCCAGCCTTCCCTACGAGCAGTACTTC; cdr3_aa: CASSLGGASLPYEQYF
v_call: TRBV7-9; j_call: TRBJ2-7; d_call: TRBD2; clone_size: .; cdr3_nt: TGTGCCAGCACCCCAACTAGCGGGGCCTTCTACGAGCAGTACTTC; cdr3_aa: CASTPTSGAFYEQYF
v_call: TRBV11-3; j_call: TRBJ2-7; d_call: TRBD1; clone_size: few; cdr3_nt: TGTGCCAGCAGCTTCGGACAGGGCGAAGTGCAGTACTTC; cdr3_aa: CASSFGQGEVQYF
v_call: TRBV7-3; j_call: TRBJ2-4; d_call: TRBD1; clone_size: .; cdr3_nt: TGTGCCAGCAGCTTAGGGAACAGGGGTGACATTCAGTACTTC; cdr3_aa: CASSLGNRGDIQYF
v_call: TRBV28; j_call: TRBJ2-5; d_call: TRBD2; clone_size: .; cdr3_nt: TGTGCCAGCAGCACCCCGGGGGGGTTAATGGAGACCCAGTACTTC; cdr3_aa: CASSTPGGLMETQYF
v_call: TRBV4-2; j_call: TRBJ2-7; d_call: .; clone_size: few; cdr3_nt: TGTGCCAGCAGCCAAGATGGAACAGGGTATGTGCAGTACTTC; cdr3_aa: CASSQDGTGYVQYF
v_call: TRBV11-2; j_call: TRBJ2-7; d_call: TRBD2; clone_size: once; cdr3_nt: TGTGCCAGCAGCTTAGGGGTTAGCGGGATCTACGAGCAGTACTTC; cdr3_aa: CASSLGVSGIYEQYF
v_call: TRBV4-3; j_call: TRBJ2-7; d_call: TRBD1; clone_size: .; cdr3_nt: TGCGCCAGCAGCCACTCAGGGGGCTCCTACGAGCAGTACTTC; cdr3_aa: CASSHSGGSYEQYF
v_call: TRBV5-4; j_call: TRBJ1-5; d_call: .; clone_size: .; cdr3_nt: TGTGCCAGCAGCTTGGAGCCGGACAGCAATCAGCCCCAGCATTTT; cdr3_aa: CASSLEPDSNQPQHF
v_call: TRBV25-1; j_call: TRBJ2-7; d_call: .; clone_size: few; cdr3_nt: TGTGCCAGCAGCCGGGCAGGCGAGCAGTACTTC; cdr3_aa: CASSRAGEQYF
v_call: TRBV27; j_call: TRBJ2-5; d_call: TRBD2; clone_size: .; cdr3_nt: TGTGCCAGCAGCCGAGCCGGGACTAGCGGCGGGGAGACCCAGTACTTC; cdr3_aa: CASSRAGTSGGETQYF
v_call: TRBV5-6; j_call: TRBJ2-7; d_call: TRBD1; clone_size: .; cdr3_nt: TGTGCCAGCAGCTATTCCGGGACAGGGGTTTCCTACGAGCAGTACTTC; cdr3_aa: CASSYSGTGVSYEQYF
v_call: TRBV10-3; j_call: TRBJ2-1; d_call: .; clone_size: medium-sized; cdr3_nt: TGTGCCATCAGTGTTGACGGGAGTGGGGTCAATGAGCAGTTCTTC; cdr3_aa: CAISVDGSGVNEQFF
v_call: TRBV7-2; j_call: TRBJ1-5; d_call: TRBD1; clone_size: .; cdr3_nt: TGTGCCAGCAGCTTCAGGGGGTTCAATCAGCCCCAGCATTTT; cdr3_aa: CASSFRGFNQPQHF
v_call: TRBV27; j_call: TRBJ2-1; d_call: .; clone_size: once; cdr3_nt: TGTGCCAGCAGTTTAAATCCTGGGTGGGAGCAGTTCTTC; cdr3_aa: CASSLNPGWEQFF
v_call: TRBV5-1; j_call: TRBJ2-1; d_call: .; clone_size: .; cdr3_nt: TGCGCCAGCAGCTCCGACAGGCTCAATGAGCAGTTCTTC; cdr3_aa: CASSSDRLNEQFF
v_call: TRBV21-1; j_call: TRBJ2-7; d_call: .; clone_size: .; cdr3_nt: TGTGCCAGCAGCAAAGTCCAGGGCCCCGAGCAGTACTTC; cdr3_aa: CASSKVQGPEQYF
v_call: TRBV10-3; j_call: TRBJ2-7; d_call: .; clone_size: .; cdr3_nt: TGTGCCATCAGTGAACCCGGGGGAAACTACGAGCAGTACTTC; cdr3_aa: CAISEPGGNYEQYF
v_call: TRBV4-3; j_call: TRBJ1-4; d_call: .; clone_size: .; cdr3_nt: TGCGCCAGCAGCCAAGCCCTCAGGGAATTTAATGAAAAACTGTTTTTT; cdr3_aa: CASSQALREFNEKLFF
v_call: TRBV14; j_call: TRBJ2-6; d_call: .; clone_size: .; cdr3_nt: TGTGCCAGCAGCCAAGATTGGGGGTCGGGGGCCAACGTCCTGACTTTC; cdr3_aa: CASSQDWGSGANVLTF
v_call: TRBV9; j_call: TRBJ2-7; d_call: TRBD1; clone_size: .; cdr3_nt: TGTGCCAGCAGCGGCCGGACAGGCCAGCCGTACGAGCAGTACTTC; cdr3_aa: CASSGRTGQPYEQYF
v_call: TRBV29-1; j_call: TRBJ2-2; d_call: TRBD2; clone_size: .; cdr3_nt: TGCAGCGTTGAAAAACCGGGACTAGCGGGAGTTAAGTACACCGGGGAGCTGTTTTTT; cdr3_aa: CSVEKPGLAGVKYTGELFF
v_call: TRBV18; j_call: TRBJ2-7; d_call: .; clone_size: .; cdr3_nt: TGTGCCAGCTCAGAGGGCATCGGCGCCTACGAGCAGTACTTC; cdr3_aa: CASSEGIGAYEQYF